One sample yielded the 19 T cell receptor beta chains listed below, sequenced in a study of blood T cell repertoires in COVID-19 (dated by TCRdb to between 2020 and 2021). The protocol used for the library was the immunoSEQ multiplex PCR assay. Imported from immuneACCESS, the table was reduced by TCRdb to in-frame sequences with V and J called. These copies leave out some clones; in studies compared against another copy, an unresolved V gene accounts for under half, and the cause of the remainder is not known. This sample holds approximately 300,000 clones; 86% were observed only once. The biggest ten clones account for under 3% of the sample. Specimen: PBMCs or T cells enriched from blood (not recorded which). All receptors derive from a woman under 30 who had recovered from COVID-19.

This chain connects TRBV9 to TRBJ1-6; D unresolved. V lost 10 bases and J 0 bases, leaving 20 bases between the germline ends. Germline CDR1 reads SGDLS; CDR2 reads YYNGEE. CDR3 length: 17 residues. CDR3 in DNA: TGTGCCCAAACACGGGGAACCTGTAGCTCCTATAATTCACCCCTCCACTTT. Amino acid sequence: CAQTRGTCSSYNSPLHF.

The J gene is TRBJ1-1, the V gene TRBV7-9, with TRBD1 matching 12 bases. With 7 bases clipped from V and 0 bases from J, the junction kept 6 bases outside the gene matches. The germline CDR1 and CDR2 sequences are SEHNR and FQNEAQ (reference sequence). The CDR3 is 16 amino acids. The CDR3 sequence: CASTVGTGGLNTEAFF. In nucleotides, the CDR3 is TGTGCCAGCACCGTAGGGACAGGGGGCCTGAACACTGAAGCTTTCTTT. The full variable domain, in which reference TRBV7-9 and TRBJ1-1 provide the parts outside the CDR3, is DTGVSQNPRHKITKRGQNVTFRCDPISEHNRLYWYRQTLGQGPEFLTYFQNEAQLEKSRLLSDRFSAERPKGSFSTLEIQRTEQGDSAMYLCASTVGTGGLNTEAFFGQGTRLTVV.

The chain is built from TRBV19 and TRBJ2-5; 7 bases are a match to TRBD2. This CDR3 is 16 amino acids long. V trimming: 3 bases; J trimming: 4 bases; junction bases outside the gene matches: 11. Germline values: CDR1 LNHDA, CDR2 SQIVND (reference sequence). The CDR3 DNA follows: TGTGCCAGTAGTATCTCCCTTACGGGGGGTTCAGAGACCCAGTACTTC. As protein: CASSISLTGGSETQYF.

The table lists this clone with a count of one. The chain employs TRBV5-1 and TRBJ1-1; maybe TRBD1 (5 bases). V was cut by 3 bases and J by 4 bases, with 13 bases left in between. This CDR3 contains 14 residues. From germline, CDR1 is SGHRS and CDR2 YFSETQ. The CDR3 DNA is TGCGCCAGCAGCTCCGGCAGGGAGGGCACTGAAGCTTTCTTT. Its translation: CASSSGREGTEAFF.

The chain carries TRBV7-9 and TRBJ2-3; TRBD1 matches at 7 bases. The V gene's germline CDR1 is SEHNR and CDR2 FQNEAQ (reference sequence). Unmatched junction bases numbered 3, after V lost 0 bases and J lost 0 bases. The CDR3 loop spans 16 amino acids. As DNA, the CDR3 is TGTGCCAGCAGCTTAGCGCAGGGGGTGAGCACAGATACGCAGTATTTT. As protein: CASSLAQGVSTDTQYF.

The V gene is TRBV5-6, the J gene TRBJ2-7; D perhaps matches TRBD1 (5 bases). The CDR3 is made up of 15 amino acids. CDR1 and CDR2 (germline): SGHDT, YYEEEE. Deletions cut 1 base from V and 1 base from J, with 12 bases between. For the CDR3, the DNA is TGTGCCAGCAGCTTGCTTCCCACAGGTTCCTACGAGCAGTACTTC. This gives the protein CASSLLPTGSYEQYF.

This chain joins TRBV19 and TRBJ1-2, with unresolved D. The V end was cut by 5 bases, the J end by 8 bases, with 15 bases between. Germline V gene sequence: CDR1 LNHDA, CDR2 SQIVND (reference sequence). This CDR3 is 13 amino acids long. In DNA, the CDR3 is TGTGCCAGTAGTGTGCCCCGGGAAACGGGCTACACCTTC. Translating it yields CASSVPRETGYTF.

The chain links TRBV7-9 to TRBJ2-1; D unclear. Looked up from germline, CDR1 is SEHNR and CDR2 is FQNEAQ (reference sequence). Between the trimmed V and J ends, which lost 5 bases and 5 bases, there was a span of 10 bases. This CDR3 contains 13 residues. This CDR3 reads CASSGDADNEQFF. For the CDR3, the DNA is TGTGCCAGCAGCGGAGACGCCGACAATGAGCAGTTCTTC.

The V gene is TRBV2, the J gene TRBJ2-2; weak D call: TRBD1 (6 bases). V was clipped by 6 bases and J by 2 bases, with 10 bases between them. This CDR3 spans 14 amino acids. Germline V lookup: CDR1 SNHLY, CDR2 FYNNEI. The DNA of the CDR3 is TGTGCCAGCAGACAGGGAATTAACACCGGGGAGCTGTTTTTT. Translation gives CASRQGINTGELFF.

This clone has only a few counts. The rearrangement joins TRBV14 to TRBJ1-6; 9 bases are shared with TRBD1. The CDR3 spans 15 residues. The J segment lost 7 bases and the V segment lost 3 bases, leaving 4 bases of the junction unmatched. Germline assignment: CDR1 SGHDN and CDR2 FVKESK. Written as DNA, the CDR3 is TGTGCCAGCAGCCATTGGGACAGGGAAAATTCACCCCTCCACTTT. This encodes CASSHWDRENSPLHF. Using reference TRBV14 and TRBJ1-6 for the parts outside the CDR3, the full variable domain is EAGVTQFPSHSVIEKGQTVTLRCDPISGHDNLYWYRRVMGKEIKFLLHFVKESKQDESGMPNNRFLAERTGGTYSTLKVQPAELEDSGVYFCASSHWDRENSPLHFGNGTRLTVT.

V and J are TRBV4-1 and TRBJ2-7; 8 nucleotides match TRBD2. The CDR3 length is 16 residues. Looked up from germline, CDR1 is MGHRA and CDR2 is YSYEKL. Trimming removed 4 bases from V and 6 bases from J; junction bases left unmatched: 14. The CDR3 region has the DNA TGCGCCAGCAGCCCCCCCTCGGGGGGGGCCGGTAGCGAGCAGTACTTC. Translated: CASSPPSGGAGSEQYF.

This clone was counted once. The CDR3 loop reads CASSQYRGGNTIYF. The CDR3 DNA reads as TGTGCCAGCAGCCAGTACCGGGGTGGAAACACCATATATTTT. J is TRBJ1-3 and V is TRBV3-1 (or the pseudogene TRBV3-2); D is unresolved. Trimming took 3 bases from V and 3 from J, leaving 9 bases between them. The CDR3 is made up of 14 amino acids. The germline CDR1 and CDR2 sequences are LGHDT and YNNKEL (reference sequence).

The rearrangement uses TRBV5-4 and TRBJ2-1; D unresolved. Trimming removed 0 bases at V and 14 bases at J, with 9 bases between. Germline loops: CDR1 SGHNT, CDR2 YYREEE (reference sequence). This CDR3 spans 11 amino acids. CDR3 protein: CASSLASLEFF. The CDR3 nucleotides are TGTGCCAGCAGCTTGGCAAGCCTCGAGTTCTTC. Together with reference TRBV5-4 and TRBJ2-1, the CDR3 gives the full variable domain: ETGVTQSPTHLIKTRGQQVTLRCSSQSGHNTVSWYQQALGQGPQFIFQYYREEENGRGNFPPRFSGLQFPNYSSELNVNALELDDSALYLCASSLASLEFFGPGTRLTVL.

CDR3 in DNA: TGTGCCAGCAGCTTAGGGGCTAGCGGGGCCCTAGGTGAGACCCAGTACTTC. This encodes CASSLGASGALGETQYF. The rearrangement joins TRBV7-2 to TRBJ2-5, with 9 bases matching TRBD2. The CDR3 sequence is 17 residues long. The V gene end was trimmed by 1 base and the J gene end by 5 bases; junction bases not matched to a gene: 11. Germline loops: CDR1 SGHTA, CDR2 FQGNSA.

DNA of the CDR3: TGTGCCAGCAGTGGACAGGAAAATCAGCCCCAGCATTTT. Its protein product is CASSGQENQPQHF. The chain links TRBV2 to TRBJ1-5; possible D gene TRBD1, 6 bases. The CDR3 loop spans 13 amino acids. Germline V lookup: CDR1 SNHLY, CDR2 FYNNEI. Trimming took 4 bases from V and 4 from J, leaving 8 bases between them.

V usage is TRBV7-2 and J usage is TRBJ2-7, with a tentative D call TRBD1 (6 bases). CDR1 is SGHTA and CDR2 is FQGNSA in the germline V gene. The V end was cut by 5 bases, the J end by 0 bases, with 17 bases between. The CDR3 is 16 amino acids. Here the CDR3 DNA reads TGTGCCAGCAGCGCTGACACCGGGACACCCTCCTACGAGCAGTACTTC. This translates into CASSADTGTPSYEQYF. Complete variable domain (other parts from reference TRBV7-2 and TRBJ2-7): GAGVSQSPSNKVTEKGKDVELRCDPISGHTALYWYRQSLGQGLEFLIYFQGNSAPDKSGLPSDRFSAERTGGSVSTLTIQRTQQEDSAVYLCASSADTGTPSYEQYFGPGTRLTVT.

The chain is built from TRBV28 and TRBJ1-1, with TRBD1 matching over 8 bases. Losses at the gene ends were 7 bases for V and 4 bases for J; bases not matched to a gene: 14. The CDR3 is made up of 16 amino acids. The germline CDR1 and CDR2 sequences are MDHEN and SYDVKM. The CDR3 DNA reads TGTGCCAGCACGTTCCAGGGGGCTAGTTTACCCACTGAAGCTTTCTTT. It codes for CASTFQGASLPTEAFF. Full variable domain (rest looked up from reference TRBV28 and TRBJ1-1): DVKVTQSSRYLVKRTGEKVFLECVQDMDHENMFWYRQDPGLGLRLIYFSYDVKMKEKGDIPEGYSVSREKKERFSLILESASTNQTSMYLCASTFQGASLPTEAFFGQGTRLTVV.

This clone was counted a single time. The V gene is TRBV19, the J gene TRBJ1-1; the match to TRBD1 covers 9 bases. Trimming removed 6 bases from V and 5 bases from J; junction bases left unmatched: 7. The germline gives CDR1 LNHDA, CDR2 SQIVND (reference sequence). This CDR3 spans 14 amino acids. This CDR3 is CASSLQGAWTEAFF. CDR3 sequence (DNA): TGTGCCAGTAGCCTACAGGGGGCCTGGACTGAAGCTTTCTTT. Full variable domain (missing parts from reference TRBV19 and TRBJ1-1): DGGITQSPKYLFRKEGQNVTLSCEQNLNHDAMYWYRQDPGQGLRLIYYSQIVNDFQKGDIAEGYSVSREKKESFPLTVTSAQKNPTAFYLCASSLQGAWTEAFFGQGTRLTVV.

J is TRBJ1-2 and V is TRBV7-9, with TRBD1 as a possible D gene (5 bases). The V gene lost 6 bases and the J gene lost 4 bases, with 9 bases spanning the gap. CDR3 size: 12 residues. The germline gives CDR1 SEHNR, CDR2 FQNEAQ (reference sequence). The CDR3 region is CASRPDSYGYTF. In DNA form, the CDR3 reads TGTGCCAGCAGACCTGACAGCTATGGCTACACCTTC.